This entry describes one T cell receptor beta chain. Its antigen is not identified. At one boundary the junction diverges from the germline segment, which might be a read error. The source of the sample is a study of CD8+CD57+ T cells in acquired aplastic anemia. At the level of the study: DNA per sorted CD4+ or CD8+ sample ranged 0.2 to 27.4 ug, averaging roughly 3.2 ug.

Study-level findings and limits: Patients and controls had CD8+ Simpson's diversity values that were not significantly distinct. Patients had under 30 CD8+ CDR3 sequences in common with controls (the shared set).

The study profiled TCR beta VDJ and CDR3 using genomic DNA as template. TCRdb re-called the reads through MiXCR, storing one row per CDR3 protein. The sample has about 420,000 distinct CDR3 sequences, about two thirds seen once. The CDR3 extends over 14 amino acids. The germline CDR1 and CDR2 sequences are SNHLY and FYNNEI. Sequencing was done on a sample of sorted CD4+, CD8+, or CD8+CD57+ T cells (not recorded which) from PBMCs. The TCR comes from a human donor in good health, serving as a control. This sequence joins TRBV2 and TRBJ1-5; tentatively, D is TRBD1 (5 bases). The CDR3 spells CASSSRTSNQTQPF. The CDR3 DNA reads as TGTGCCAGCAGTAGCCGGACAAGTAATCAGACTCAACCTTTC.